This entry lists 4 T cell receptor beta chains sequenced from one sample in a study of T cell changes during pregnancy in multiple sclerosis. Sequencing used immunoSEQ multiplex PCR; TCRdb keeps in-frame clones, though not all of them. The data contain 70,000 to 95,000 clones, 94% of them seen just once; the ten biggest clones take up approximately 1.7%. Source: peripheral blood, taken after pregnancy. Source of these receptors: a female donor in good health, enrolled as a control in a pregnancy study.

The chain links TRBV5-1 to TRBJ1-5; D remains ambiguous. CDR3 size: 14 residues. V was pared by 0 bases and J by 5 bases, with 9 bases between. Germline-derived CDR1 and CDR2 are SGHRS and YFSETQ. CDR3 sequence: CASSLASGDQPQHF. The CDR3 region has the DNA TGCGCCAGCAGCTTGGCGTCCGGGGATCAGCCCCAGCATTTT. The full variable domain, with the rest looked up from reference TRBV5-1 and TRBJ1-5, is KAGVTQTPRYLIKTRGQQVTLSCSPISGHRSVSWYQQTPGQGLQFLFEYFSETQRNKGNFPGRFSGRQFSNSRSEMNVSTLELGDSALYLCASSLASGDQPQHFGDGTRLSIL.

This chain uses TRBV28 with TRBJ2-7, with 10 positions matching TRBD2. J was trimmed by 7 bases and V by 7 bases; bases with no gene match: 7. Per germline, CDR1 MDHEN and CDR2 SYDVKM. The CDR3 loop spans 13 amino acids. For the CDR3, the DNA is TGTGCCAGCACAAAGCGGGAGGGCACAGAGCAGTACTTC. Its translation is CASTKREGTEQYF.

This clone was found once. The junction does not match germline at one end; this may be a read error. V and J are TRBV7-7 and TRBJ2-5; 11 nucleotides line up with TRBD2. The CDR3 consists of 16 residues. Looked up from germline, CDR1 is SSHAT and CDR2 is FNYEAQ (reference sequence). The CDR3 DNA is TGTGCTAGCAGCCTGTTAGCGGGAGGGCGACAAGAGACCCAGTACTTC. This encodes CASSLLAGGRQETQYF. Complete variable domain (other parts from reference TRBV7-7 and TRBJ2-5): GAGVSQSPRYKVTKRGQDVTLRCDPISSHATLYWYQQALGQGPEFLTYFNYEAQPDKSGLPSDRFSAERPEGSISTLTIQRTEQRDSAMYRCASSLLAGGRQETQYFGPGTRLLVL.

The DNA of the CDR3 is TGCAGCGTTGCTAGGGGGTCCACTGAAGCTTTCTTT. This translates into CSVARGSTEAFF. This chain connects TRBV29-1 to TRBJ1-1; D is possibly TRBD1 (6 bases). The CDR3 extends over 12 amino acids. V gave up 4 bases and J gave up 4 bases, with 10 bases separating them. Germline V gene data show CDR1 as SQVTM and CDR2 as ANQGSEA. The variable domain in full, with the rest retrieved from reference TRBV29-1 and TRBJ1-1, is SAVISQKPSRDICQRGTSLTIQCQVDSQVTMMFWYRQQPGQSLTLIATANQGSEATYESGFVIDKFPISRPNLTFSTLTVSNMSPEDSSIYLCSVARGSTEAFFGQGTRLTVV.